These T cell receptor beta chains were read from a single sample in a study of cytomegalovirus exposure and HLA in healthy donors. The method was immunoSEQ multiplex PCR; TCRdb's version includes in-frame clones alone and lacks a portion of them. In the table there are some 110,000 clones, roughly nine tenths of which are singletons. Sequences were obtained from PBMCs. The receptors were gathered from a man younger than 30 in good health and CMV-seropositive. Each CDR3 is given without its conserved first and last residue. D genes are given only for firm matches.

CDR3 length: 14; J gene: TRBJ2-1; V gene: TRBV27; D gene: .; CDR3 protein: ASSFVRLSSYNEQF
CDR3 length: 13; J gene: TRBJ2-7; V gene: TRBV19; D gene: .; CDR3 protein: ASSQDTGSTYEQY
CDR3 length: 12; J gene: TRBJ1-1; V gene: TRBV7-2; D gene: .; CDR3 protein: ASSLRQENTEAF
CDR3 length: 16; J gene: TRBJ2-3; V gene: TRBV15; D gene: TRBD2; CDR3 protein: ATSRDLLGGGVSDTQY
CDR3 length: 12; J gene: TRBJ2-5; V gene: TRBV7-7; D gene: TRBD1; CDR3 protein: ASSQTGGYETQY
CDR3 length: 11; J gene: TRBJ1-2; V gene: TRBV4-2; D gene: .; CDR3 protein: ASSQAPPRGYT
CDR3 length: 16; J gene: TRBJ1-1; V gene: TRBV5-4; D gene: TRBD1; CDR3 protein: ASSSASGQGASDTEAF
CDR3 length: 13; J gene: TRBJ2-3; V gene: TRBV5-8; D gene: TRBD1; CDR3 protein: ASRPNRGWTDTQY
CDR3 length: 11; J gene: TRBJ1-1; V gene: TRBV27; D gene: .; CDR3 protein: ASSIQENTEAF
CDR3 length: 15; J gene: TRBJ1-2; V gene: TRBV5-1; D gene: .; CDR3 protein: ASSVDRWGGFDYGYT
CDR3 length: 12; J gene: TRBJ2-3; V gene: TRBV11-2; D gene: .; CDR3 protein: ASSFMTSTDTQY
CDR3 length: 12; J gene: TRBJ2-3; V gene: TRBV10-3; D gene: .; CDR3 protein: AISESLPTDTQY
CDR3 length: 10; J gene: TRBJ1-1; V gene: TRBV18; D gene: .; CDR3 protein: ASSPTITEAF
CDR3 length: 10; J gene: TRBJ1-1; V gene: TRBV18; D gene: TRBD1; CDR3 protein: ASSPRTGVAF
CDR3 length: 12; J gene: TRBJ2-7; V gene: TRBV7-7; D gene: TRBD1; CDR3 protein: ASSPGTGNYEQY
CDR3 length: 15; J gene: TRBJ2-3; V gene: TRBV28; D gene: TRBD1; CDR3 protein: ASSQGDRGSGTDTQY
CDR3 length: 12; J gene: TRBJ2-7; V gene: TRBV7-2; D gene: TRBD1; CDR3 protein: ASSLVAGGNEQY
CDR3 length: 12; J gene: TRBJ2-7; V gene: TRBV5-1; D gene: TRBD2; CDR3 protein: ASSLTSGSYEQY
CDR3 length: 11; J gene: TRBJ2-1; V gene: TRBV5-5; D gene: TRBD1; CDR3 protein: ASSVTGSGEQF
CDR3 length: 13; J gene: TRBJ1-4; V gene: TRBV5-6; D gene: .; CDR3 protein: ASSLGAGRLEKLF
CDR3 length: 14; J gene: TRBJ1-2; V gene: TRBV7-9; D gene: TRBD1; CDR3 protein: ASSLGQGQGNYGYT
CDR3 length: 12; J gene: TRBJ2-6; V gene: TRBV30; D gene: .; CDR3 protein: AWSGGSGANVLT
CDR3 length: 13; J gene: TRBJ1-6; V gene: TRBV5-4; D gene: TRBD1; CDR3 protein: ASSLGGGENSPLH
CDR3 length: 14; J gene: TRBJ2-1; V gene: TRBV5-6; D gene: TRBD1; CDR3 protein: ASSLGTGVLDNEQF
CDR3 length: 10; J gene: TRBJ1-5; V gene: TRBV28; D gene: TRBD1; CDR3 protein: AGGQGGQPQH
CDR3 length: 11; J gene: TRBJ1-4; V gene: TRBV7-9; D gene: .; CDR3 protein: ASSRQVNEKLF
CDR3 length: 14; J gene: TRBJ1-1; V gene: TRBV27; D gene: TRBD1; CDR3 protein: ASSRTGGGMNTEAF
CDR3 length: 15; J gene: TRBJ2-4; V gene: TRBV28; D gene: TRBD1; CDR3 protein: ATMGQGVGLAKNIQY
CDR3 length: 12; J gene: TRBJ1-2; V gene: TRBV7-2; D gene: TRBD1; CDR3 protein: ASSITGVDYGYT
CDR3 length: 11; J gene: TRBJ2-7; V gene: TRBV19; D gene: TRBD1; CDR3 protein: ATGTGASYEQY
CDR3 length: 12; J gene: TRBJ2-7; V gene: TRBV19; D gene: TRBD1; CDR3 protein: ASSTSGTGYEQY
CDR3 length: 14; J gene: TRBJ2-2; V gene: TRBV4-1; D gene: .; CDR3 protein: ASSQNVDFNTGELF
CDR3 length: 14; J gene: TRBJ2-3; V gene: TRBV4-2; D gene: TRBD2; CDR3 protein: ASSQEAGDLTDTQY
CDR3 length: 10; J gene: TRBJ2-7; V gene: TRBV6-1; D gene: .; CDR3 protein: AGGRDYYEQY
CDR3 length: 12; J gene: TRBJ1-1; V gene: TRBV10-1; D gene: .; CDR3 protein: ASSETGMNTEAF
CDR3 length: 13; J gene: TRBJ1-4; V gene: TRBV5-4; D gene: TRBD1; CDR3 protein: ASSSTGTGGEKLF
CDR3 length: 11; J gene: TRBJ2-7; V gene: TRBV7-2; D gene: .; CDR3 protein: ASSPFLRAEQY
CDR3 length: 11; J gene: TRBJ2-7; V gene: TRBV10-2; D gene: TRBD1; CDR3 protein: ASRGTGSYEQY
CDR3 length: 11; J gene: TRBJ2-1; V gene: TRBV27; D gene: .; CDR3 protein: ATGISRLNEQF
CDR3 length: 14; J gene: TRBJ1-3; V gene: TRBV6-1; D gene: .; CDR3 protein: ASSESGTGSGNTIY
CDR3 length: 14; J gene: TRBJ2-2; V gene: TRBV27; D gene: TRBD1; CDR3 protein: ASSSAPGQGTGELF
CDR3 length: 13; J gene: TRBJ1-2; V gene: TRBV5-4; D gene: .; CDR3 protein: ASNPGGPEFGGYT